These T cell receptor beta chains were read from a single sample in a study of a mutant IDH1 vaccine in newly diagnosed glioma. What these receptors recognize is not known. Only in-frame clones appear in the TCRdb table, and some are missing; sequencing was by immunoSEQ multiplex PCR. The sample consists of 56,000 or so clones, around three quarters of them appearing once. The sample consisted of PBMCs, taken from a glioma patient whose treatment included an IDH1 peptide vaccine. These receptors were taken from a man in his fifties with glioma. CDR3s leave out the opening cysteine and the closing phenylalanine or tryptophan. The D gene is left open where the match is weak.

D	V	J	CDR3
NA	TRBV6-5	TRBJ2-2	ASSYQQTTGELF
NA	TRBV5-4	TRBJ1-2	ASSLDRTSQHNGYT
TRBD2	TRBV5-4	TRBJ2-2	ASRKLAGDTGELF
NA	TRBV5-5	TRBJ2-7	ASSLVGGEQY
NA	TRBV30	TRBJ1-1	AWSGDVNTEAF
TRBD2	TRBV30	TRBJ2-1	AWSGNSGGSYNEQF
NA	TRBV19	TRBJ1-1	ASSIRRPTEAF
TRBD1	TRBV19	TRBJ1-5	ASTHFGTGVRQPQH
NA	TRBV7-2	TRBJ1-5	ASSPLQGSGQPQH
NA	TRBV10-3	TRBJ2-3	ASESDTDTQY
NA	TRBV5-8	TRBJ2-2	ASWRRTNTGELF
NA	TRBV7-8	TRBJ2-7	ASSLGGGGEQY
NA	TRBV4-3	TRBJ1-5	ASSQDIQNGQPQH
NA	TRBV7-2	TRBJ1-1	ASSPEELNTEAF
TRBD1	TRBV6-6	TRBJ1-3	ASRPPGGSGNTIY
TRBD2	TRBV2	TRBJ2-1	ASNRLAGGNNEQF
NA	TRBV4-1	TRBJ1-5	ASSPRDISNQPQH
NA	TRBV30	TRBJ1-2	AWSVQGPNYGYT
TRBD1	TRBV30	TRBJ2-7	AWSGTGDNQY
TRBD2	TRBV10-3	TRBJ2-7	AIQTSGYEQY
NA	TRBV9	TRBJ2-7	ASSVGPGQAPDEQY
NA	TRBV4-3	TRBJ2-1	ASSQDERDEQF